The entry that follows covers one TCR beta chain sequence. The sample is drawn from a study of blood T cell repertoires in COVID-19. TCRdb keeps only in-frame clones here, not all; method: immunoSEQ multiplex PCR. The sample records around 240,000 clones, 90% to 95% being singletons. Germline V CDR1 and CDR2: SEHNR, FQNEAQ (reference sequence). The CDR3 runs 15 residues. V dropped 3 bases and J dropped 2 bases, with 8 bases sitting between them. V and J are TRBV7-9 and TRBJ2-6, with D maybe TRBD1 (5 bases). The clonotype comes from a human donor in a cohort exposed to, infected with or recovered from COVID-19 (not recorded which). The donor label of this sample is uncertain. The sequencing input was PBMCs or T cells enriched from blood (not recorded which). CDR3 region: CASSFDSAGANVLTF. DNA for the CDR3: TGTGCCAGCAGCTTTGACAGCGCTGGGGCCAACGTCCTGACTTTC.